The 20 T cell receptor beta chains below come from one sample, sequenced in a study of blood T cell repertoires in COVID-19. The method was immunoSEQ multiplex PCR; TCRdb's version includes in-frame clones alone and lacks a portion of them. The sample shows some 110,000 clones, about four fifths of them seen only once. Sequenced material: peripheral blood. These receptors were collected from a woman aged 55-75 years with acute or convalescent COVID-19.

The chain recombines TRBV3-1 (or the pseudogene TRBV3-2) with TRBJ1-2; 9 nucleotides agree with TRBD1. This CDR3 contains 16 residues. From germline, CDR1 is LGHDT and CDR2 YNNKEL (reference sequence). V shed 4 bases and J 4 bases; nucleotides not matched to a gene: 10. The CDR3 DNA reads TGTGCCAGCAGCCCGGGGACAGGGAGAATCGGCTATGGCTACACCTTC. Translated, it gives CASSPGTGRIGYGYTF.

The chain employs TRBV15 and TRBJ1-5; D is possibly TRBD1 (6 bases). This CDR3 has 16 residues. V was trimmed by 3 bases and J by 0 bases, leaving 12 bases between them. The germline gives CDR1 LNHNV, CDR2 YYDKDF (reference sequence). The CDR3 DNA sequence: TGTGCCACCAGCAGGGGAGGGGGTTTTAGCAATCAGCCCCAGCATTTT. Translating gives CATSRGGGFSNQPQHF.

The chain joins TRBV19 to TRBJ1-3; 8 bases map to TRBD1. The ends lost 5 bases at V and 2 bases at J; junction bases unmatched: 2. CDR3 length: 14 amino acids. CDR1 is LNHDA, CDR2 SQIVND, per germline (reference sequence). CDR3 DNA sequence: TGTGCCAGTAGTGACAGGGGAACTGGAAACACCATATATTTT. Translation: CASSDRGTGNTIYF.

This sequence joins TRBV12-5 and TRBJ2-7; D may be TRBD2 (6 bases). The CDR3 is 16 residues long. Trimming took 1 base from V and 2 from J, leaving 15 bases between them. Germline values: CDR1 LGHNT, CDR2 FRNRAP. The CDR3 protein is CASGLGPIGGAYEQYF. The CDR3 DNA is TGTGCTAGTGGTTTGGGACCTATTGGAGGGGCCTACGAGCAGTACTTC.

This clone was observed a single time. CDR3 bases: TGTGCCAGCAGCGTTGGACAGCTTGGATCAACTAATGAAAAACTGTTTTTT. This encodes CASSVGQLGSTNEKLFF. The rearrangement links TRBV9 to TRBJ1-4; D possibly corresponds to TRBD1 (6 bases). Trimming stripped 2 bases from V and 0 bases from J, with 14 bases between. The germline CDR1 and CDR2 sequences are SGDLS and YYNGEE. This CDR3 is built from 17 residues. Together with reference TRBV9 and TRBJ1-4, the CDR3 gives the full variable domain: DSGVTQTPKHLITATGQRVTLRCSPRSGDLSVYWYQQSLDQGLQFLIQYYNGEERAKGNILERFSAQQFPDLHSELNLSSLELGDSALYFCASSVGQLGSTNEKLFFGSGTQLSVL.

The V gene is TRBV29-1, the J gene TRBJ2-3; D possibly corresponds to TRBD1 (5 bases). Trimming pared 5 bases from V and 5 bases from J, leaving 14 bases between. In germline, CDR1 is SQVTM, CDR2 ANQGSEA. The CDR3 consists of 13 residues. CDR3 in DNA: TGCAGCGTTCAGAACCAGGGTTTAGATACGCAGTATTTT. Translating it yields CSVQNQGLDTQYF.

The V gene is TRBV5-4, the J gene TRBJ2-1, with 9 bases that match TRBD1. Trimming at V came to 4 bases and at J to 10 bases, leaving 6 bases not matched to a gene. The germline gives CDR1 SGHNT, CDR2 YYREEE (reference sequence). CDR3 length: 13 amino acids. The CDR3: CASSRDREREQFF. The CDR3 coding sequence is TGTGCCAGCAGCCGGGACAGGGAACGCGAGCAGTTCTTC.

CDR3 protein: CSVAGQGSNQPQHF. For the CDR3, the DNA is TGCAGCGTTGCGGGACAGGGAAGCAATCAGCCCCAGCATTTT. This chain connects TRBV29-1 to TRBJ1-5; 9 bases agree with TRBD1. With 4 bases clipped from V and 1 base from J, the junction kept 2 bases outside the gene matches. Germline V gene data show CDR1 as SQVTM and CDR2 as ANQGSEA. The CDR3 has 14 amino acids.

This chain links TRBV25-1 with TRBJ1-1, with TRBD1 matching 9 bases. The CDR3 has 13 amino acids. Trimming at V came to 6 bases and at J to 4 bases, leaving 3 bases not matched to a gene. Germline lookup yields CDR1 MGHDK and CDR2 SYGVNS. The CDR3: CASSDRGTTEAFF. CDR3 sequence (DNA): TGTGCCAGCAGCGACAGGGGGACCACTGAAGCTTTCTTT.

V is TRBV19 and J is TRBJ2-4; D perhaps matches TRBD2 (7 bases). CDR3 length equals 14 residues. V was cut by 7 bases and J by 8 bases, with 18 bases left in between. The germline V gene encodes CDR1 LNHDA and CDR2 SQIVND (reference sequence). CDR3 residues: CASTHGGGVDIQYF. In nucleotides, the CDR3 is TGTGCCAGTACCCACGGAGGGGGGGTGGACATTCAGTACTTC.

V is TRBV5-1 and J is TRBJ2-7; TRBD2 agrees at 9 bases. V was clipped by 3 bases and J by 6 bases; unmatched bases: 7. From germline, CDR1 is SGHRS and CDR2 YFSETQ. The CDR3 length is 14 residues. The CDR3 loop is CASSWIAGAAEQYF. The CDR3, as DNA: TGCGCCAGCAGCTGGATAGCGGGAGCAGCCGAGCAGTACTTC.

The CDR3 protein is CASSETNRGRNEQFF. CDR3 DNA: TGTGCCAGCAGCGAAACGAACAGGGGGCGAAATGAGCAGTTCTTC. The chain combines TRBV5-4 with TRBJ2-1; 9 bases map to TRBD1. V was clipped by 4 bases and J by 7 bases; unmatched bases: 9. The CDR3 runs 15 residues. Germline V gene data show CDR1 as SGHNT and CDR2 as YYREEE (reference sequence).

The chain recombines TRBV12-3 or TRBV12-4 with TRBJ1-6, with D unresolved. CDR3 length: 13 residues. Trimming removed 2 bases from V and 8 bases from J, with 7 bases in between. The CDR3 region is CASSLRRDSPLHF. Here the CDR3 DNA reads TGTGCCAGCAGTTTAAGGAGGGATTCACCCCTCCACTTT.

The chain carries TRBV5-1 and TRBJ2-3; 8 nucleotides align to TRBD1. Germline V gives CDR1 SGHRS, CDR2 YFSETQ. CDR3 size: 14 residues. V lost 5 bases to trimming and J lost 0 bases; unmatched junction nucleotides: 2. CDR3 DNA sequence: TGCGCCAGCAGGGACAGGGCTAGCACAGATACGCAGTATTTT. Its translation is CASRDRASTDTQYF.

This chain links TRBV10-3 with TRBJ2-2; 7 bases agree with TRBD1. This CDR3 spans 15 amino acids. J lost 4 bases, V lost 4 bases, and 6 bases had no gene match. Germline values: CDR1 ENHRY, CDR2 SYGVKD. CDR3 nucleotide sequence: TGTGCCATCAGTGCCACAGGGGATAGCACCGGGGAGCTGTTTTTT. It is translated as CAISATGDSTGELFF.

CDR3 sequence (DNA): TGTGCCAGCAGCCCGCAGGGGGCGGGTGAGCAGTACTTC. It yields the protein CASSPQGAGEQYF. The chain links TRBV5-4 to TRBJ2-7; 8 bases are a match to TRBD1. V shed 4 bases, J shed 7 bases, and the junction held 7 bases outside the gene matches. The CDR3 consists of 13 residues. Germline V gene lookup returns CDR1 SGHNT and CDR2 YYREEE (reference sequence).

The V call is TRBV29-1, the J call TRBJ2-7; 9 bases are shared with TRBD1. This CDR3 spans 14 amino acids. V shed 3 bases, J shed 3 bases, and the junction held 6 bases outside the gene matches. Per the germline V gene, CDR1 is SQVTM and CDR2 is ANQGSEA. CDR3 residues: CSVEEAGQGYEQYF. CDR3 in DNA: TGCAGCGTTGAGGAGGCGGGACAGGGCTACGAGCAGTACTTC.

The chain combines TRBV5-1 with TRBJ2-1; D is undetermined. The V end lost 4 bases, the J end lost 13 bases, and 18 bases lay between the germline ends. This CDR3 comprises 13 residues. Looked up from germline, CDR1 is SGHRS and CDR2 is YFSETQ. As DNA, the CDR3 is TGCGCCAGCAGCGTCTTGGATACGGCTAGTCAGTTCTTC. This sequence encodes CASSVLDTASQFF.

The rearrangement joins TRBV7-9 to TRBJ2-7, with 7 bases aligning to TRBD1. The CDR3 covers 15 residues. V trimming: 4 bases; J trimming: 1 base; junction bases outside the gene matches: 7. CDR1 is SEHNR, CDR2 FQNEAQ, per germline (reference sequence). The DNA for the CDR3 is TGTGCCAGCAGCTCGCCACCGGGACAGTCCTACGAGCAGTACTTC. It codes for CASSSPPGQSYEQYF.

The chain joins TRBV7-9 to TRBJ2-7; maybe TRBD1 (6 bases). The V and J ends lost 5 bases and 6 bases respectively, with 14 bases between them. Germline CDR1 and CDR2: SEHNR and FQNEAQ (reference sequence). The CDR3 spans 13 residues. The CDR3 here is CASSTTTGFEQYF. Here the CDR3 DNA reads TGTGCCAGCAGCACCACAACAGGGTTCGAGCAGTACTTC.